The clone carrying this T cell receptor (beta chain) was observed at least ten times. TCRdb ran MiXCR on the RACE reads and lists one entry per CDR3 protein. The sample carries over 100,000 distinct CDR3 sequences, 9.2% recorded once. The data were taken from a study of human T cells and chemical hapten exposure. Stated time point: patch test 2, 6 weeks after DPC sensitization. Treatment in this sample: therapeutic diphenylcyclopropenone sensitization with weekly scalp DPC. Germline V gives CDR1 WNHNN, CDR2 SYGVQD (reference sequence). The V and J ends lost 6 bases and 4 bases, in that order; junction bases with no gene match: 5. There are 14 residues in the CDR3.

The sequence derives from a middle-aged woman with alopecia areata. Some clones in this sample may be carry-over from other donors' samples. The rearrangement uses TRBV10-1 and TRBJ2-3; 9 bases fit TRBD2. The sample consisted of whole blood, taken in connection with sensitization to the hapten diphenylcyclopropenone (DPC). In DNA, the CDR3 is TGCGCCAGCAGGGATAGCGGGGGCGCAGATACGCAGTATTTT. Its protein is CASRDSGGADTQYF.